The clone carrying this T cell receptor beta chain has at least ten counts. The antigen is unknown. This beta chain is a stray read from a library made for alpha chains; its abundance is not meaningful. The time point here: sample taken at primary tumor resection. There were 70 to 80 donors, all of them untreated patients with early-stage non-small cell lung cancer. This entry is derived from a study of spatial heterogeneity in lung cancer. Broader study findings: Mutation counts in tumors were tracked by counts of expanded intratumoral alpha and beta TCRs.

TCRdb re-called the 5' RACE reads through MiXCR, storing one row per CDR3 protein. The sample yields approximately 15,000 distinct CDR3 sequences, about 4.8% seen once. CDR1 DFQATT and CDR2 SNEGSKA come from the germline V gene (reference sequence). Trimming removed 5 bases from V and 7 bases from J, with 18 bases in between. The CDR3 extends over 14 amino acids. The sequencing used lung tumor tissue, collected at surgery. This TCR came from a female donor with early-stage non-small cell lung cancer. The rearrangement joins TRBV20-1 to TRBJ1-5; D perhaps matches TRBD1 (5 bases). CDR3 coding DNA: TGCAGTGCTTACCGGGGCCAGCTTGACCAGCCCCAGCATTTT. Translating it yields CSAYRGQLDQPQHF.